This passage covers 28 T cell receptor beta chains from one sample sequenced in a study of blood T cell repertoires in COVID-19. TCRdb's table, derived via immunoSEQ multiplex PCR, lists solely in-frame clones and lacks some. The top ten clones hold about 10% of a sample with roughly 350,000 clones, 80% to 90% of them seen once. What was sequenced was peripheral blood. Receptors were obtained from a woman in her twenties or thirties with COVID-19, enrolled during active disease.

The chain combines TRBV9 with TRBJ2-1; 12 nucleotides agree with TRBD2. The V segment lost 0 bases and the J segment 7 bases; nucleotides outside the gene matches: 5. This CDR3 has 16 residues. Germline V gene sequence: CDR1 SGDLS, CDR2 YYNGEE. CDR3 protein: CASSVGLAGVENEQFF. CDR3 in DNA: TGTGCCAGCAGCGTAGGACTAGCGGGAGTGGAAAATGAGCAGTTCTTC.

The gene calls are TRBV5-1 and TRBJ2-3; TRBD2 is a possible D gene (5 bases). The germline V and J ends were trimmed by 7 bases and 0 bases, with 9 bases remaining between them. There are 13 residues in the CDR3. Germline assignment: CDR1 SGHRS and CDR2 YFSETQ. CDR3 amino acids: CASGRASTDTQYF. The CDR3 nucleotides read TGCGCCAGCGGGAGAGCTAGCACAGATACGCAGTATTTT.

V is TRBV9 and J is TRBJ1-1; no definite D call. Looked up from germline, CDR1 is SGDLS and CDR2 is YYNGEE. V lost 4 bases and J 0 bases, leaving 10 bases between the germline ends. This CDR3 region has 14 residues. CDR3: CASSSQVVNTEAFF. The CDR3 DNA reads as TGTGCCAGCAGCTCCCAGGTGGTGAACACTGAAGCTTTCTTT. The variable domain in full, with the rest retrieved from reference TRBV9 and TRBJ1-1, is DSGVTQTPKHLITATGQRVTLRCSPRSGDLSVYWYQQSLDQGLQFLIQYYNGEERAKGNILERFSAQQFPDLHSELNLSSLELGDSALYFCASSSQVVNTEAFFGQGTRLTVV.

V and J are TRBV7-8 and TRBJ2-7; 7 bases fit TRBD1. CDR3 length: 15 residues. CDR1 SGHVS and CDR2 FQNEAQ come from the germline V gene. The J segment lost 1 base and the V segment lost 5 bases, leaving 8 bases of the junction unmatched. The CDR3 sequence: CASSRTGLKSYEQYF. CDR3 in DNA: TGTGCCAGCAGCCGGACAGGTCTGAAGTCCTACGAGCAGTACTTC.

V gene TRBV9 combines with J gene TRBJ2-3; D might be TRBD2 (7 bases). The V end was cut by 4 bases, the J end by 7 bases, with 22 bases between. There are 16 residues in the CDR3. Per the germline V gene, CDR1 is SGDLS and CDR2 is YYNGEE. Here the CDR3 reads CASSYREGTGYNTQYF. As DNA, the CDR3 is TGTGCCAGCAGCTACAGGGAGGGTACAGGGTACAATACGCAGTATTTT.

V is TRBV5-1 and J is TRBJ2-7, with D unresolved. This CDR3 comprises 12 residues. Trimming removed 0 bases at V and 4 bases at J, with 5 bases between. Germline V gene data show CDR1 as SGHRS and CDR2 as YFSETQ. CDR3 residues: CASSLALYEQYF. The CDR3 nucleotides are TGCGCCAGCAGCTTGGCCCTATACGAGCAGTACTTC.

The chain carries TRBV2 and TRBJ1-2; 10 bases are a match to TRBD1. V shed 5 bases and J 4 bases; nucleotides not matched to a gene: 7. The germline gives CDR1 SNHLY, CDR2 FYNNEI. The CDR3 sequence is 15 residues long. The CDR3 here is CASSTRQGARYGYTF. The CDR3, as DNA: TGTGCCAGCAGTACACGACAGGGGGCACGCTATGGCTACACCTTC.

V is TRBV27 and J is TRBJ2-7; TRBD2 agrees at 10 bases. The germline V gene encodes CDR1 MNHEY and CDR2 SMNVEV (reference sequence). This CDR3 is 17 amino acids long. Losses at the gene ends were 4 bases for V and 3 bases for J; bases not matched to a gene: 12. CDR3 loop: CASSYKGTGLANYEQYF. The CDR3 DNA follows: TGTGCCAGCAGTTATAAGGGGACGGGACTAGCGAACTACGAGCAGTACTTC.

V and J are TRBV4-1 and TRBJ2-3, with unresolved D. The CDR3 is made up of 14 amino acids. Looked up from germline, CDR1 is MGHRA and CDR2 is YSYEKL. The V end was cut by 0 bases, the J end by 5 bases, with 9 bases between. CDR3 sequence reads: CASSQELPKDTQYF. For the CDR3, the DNA is TGCGCCAGCAGCCAAGAACTGCCCAAAGATACGCAGTATTTT.

CDR3 sequence (DNA): TGTGCCAGCAGGGCCTTGGTCACCGGGGAGCTGTTTTTT. This encodes CASRALVTGELFF. The chain carries TRBV6-5 and TRBJ2-2; D uncertain. Germline loops: CDR1 MNHEY, CDR2 SVGAGI. CDR3 length: 13 amino acids. The germline V and J ends were trimmed by 6 bases and 4 bases, with 9 bases remaining between them.

The J gene is TRBJ2-1, the V gene TRBV7-9; 8 bases map to TRBD2. The CDR3 spans 15 residues. The germline gives CDR1 SEHNR, CDR2 FQNEAQ (reference sequence). J was trimmed by 10 bases and V by 5 bases; bases with no gene match: 13. The chain's CDR3 is CASSPDGRALEEQFF. The CDR3 region has the DNA TGTGCCAGCAGCCCGGACGGGAGGGCCCTCGAGGAGCAGTTCTTC.

The V gene is TRBV4-2, the J gene TRBJ2-7; 14 nucleotides line up with TRBD2. CDR1 LGHNA and CDR2 YNFKEQ come from the germline V gene. Trimming cost V 0 bases and J 4 bases; bases outside gene matches: 5. The CDR3 runs 17 residues. Written as DNA, the CDR3 is TGTGCCAGCAGCCAAGAGGGACTAGCGGGAGACGGTTACGAGCAGTACTTC. This codes for CASSQEGLAGDGYEQYF.

This clone has just a few counts. The chain carries TRBV6-5 and TRBJ2-7, with TRBD1 identical over 9 bases. V dropped 7 bases and J dropped 5; count of bases not matched to a gene: 6. Germline CDR1 reads MNHEY; CDR2 reads SVGAGI. This CDR3 is built from 13 residues. CDR3 nucleotide sequence: TGTGCCAGCAAACGGGACAGGGATCACGAGCAGTACTTC. Its translation: CASKRDRDHEQYF.

The rearrangement joins TRBV12-5 to TRBJ2-3; 8 nucleotides match TRBD1. V lost 0 bases, J lost 4 bases, and 0 bases stayed unmatched. The CDR3 covers 14 residues. Per germline, CDR1 LGHNT and CDR2 FRNRAP. The CDR3 here is CASGLVQGADTQYF. In nucleotides, the CDR3 is TGTGCTAGTGGTTTGGTACAGGGGGCAGATACGCAGTATTTT.

The rearrangement links TRBV21-1 to TRBJ1-5; TRBD1, the table's D call, was not compared with the DNA. TRBV21-1 corresponds to a pseudogene. The CDR3 is 14 residues long. The CDR3 DNA is TGTGCCAGCGTCAGGGAAACCAGCAATCAGCCCCAGCATTTT. Translating gives CASVRETSNQPQHF.

This clone was seen just once. This chain links TRBV7-2 with TRBJ2-3; TRBD1 matches 8 bases. Trimming cost V 5 bases and J 5 bases; bases outside gene matches: 6. The CDR3 length is 14 residues. The V gene's germline CDR1 is SGHTA and CDR2 FQGNSA. The CDR3: CASSPGTGGDTQYF. DNA of the CDR3: TGTGCCAGCAGCCCCGGGACAGGAGGAGATACGCAGTATTTT.

This rearrangement joins TRBV29-1 to TRBJ1-5; TRBD1 might be the D (5 bases). The CDR3 runs 12 residues. Trimming took off 4 bases at V and 6 bases at J, with 10 bases between the two ends. Germline assignment: CDR1 SQVTM and CDR2 ANQGSEA. The CDR3 loop reads CSVGGAGQPQHF. The CDR3 coding sequence is TGCAGCGTTGGTGGGGCAGGTCAGCCCCAGCATTTT.

This rearrangement joins TRBV30 to TRBJ1-2; possibly TRBD1 for D (5 bases). CDR3 length equals 13 residues. Germline V gene sequence: CDR1 GTSNPN, CDR2 SVGIG (reference sequence). V shed 2 bases and J shed 8 bases, with 15 bases lying between them. CDR3 loop: CAWSLGGARGYTF. CDR3 nucleotide sequence: TGTGCCTGGAGTTTGGGAGGGGCGCGGGGCTACACCTTC. Full variable domain (missing parts from reference TRBV30 and TRBJ1-2): SQTIHQWPATLVQPVGSPLSLECTVEGTSNPNLYWYRQAAGRGLQLLFYSVGIGQISSEVPQNLSASRPQDRQFILSSKKLLLSDSGFYLCAWSLGGARGYTFGSGTRLTVV.

The chain carries TRBV5-1 and TRBJ2-1; D is ambiguous. This CDR3 has 12 amino acids. Deletions cut 4 bases from V and 9 bases from J, with 11 bases between. Looked up from germline, CDR1 is SGHRS and CDR2 is YFSETQ. CDR3 protein: CASSPNYGEQFF. The CDR3 DNA reads TGCGCCAGCAGCCCTAATTACGGTGAGCAGTTCTTC.

The chain is built from TRBV24-1 and TRBJ2-1, with 9 nucleotides matching TRBD2. In germline, CDR1 is KGHDR, CDR2 SFDVKD. J was trimmed by 2 bases and V by 6 bases; bases with no gene match: 4. The CDR3 is 15 residues long. DNA for the CDR3: TGTGCCACCAGTCGGGCTAGCGGGACCTACAATGAGCAGTTCTTC. It yields the protein CATSRASGTYNEQFF.

The chain's CDR3 is CASSLPGVNTEAFF. CDR3 coding DNA: TGTGCCAGCAGCTTACCGGGGGTTAACACTGAAGCTTTCTTT. The V and J genes are TRBV7-9 and TRBJ1-1, with a possible D match to TRBD1 (5 bases). CDR3 length: 14 amino acids. V dropped 2 bases and J dropped 2 bases, with 9 bases sitting between them. The V gene's germline CDR1 is SEHNR and CDR2 FQNEAQ (reference sequence).

V gene TRBV13 combines with J gene TRBJ2-1, with unresolved D. From germline, CDR1 is PRHDT and CDR2 FYEKMQ (reference sequence). Trimming left V 2 bases short and J 4 bases short, with 6 bases between. This CDR3 is 13 amino acids long. The DNA of the CDR3 is TGTGCCAGCAGCTTACGAGTTTACAATGAGCAGTTCTTC. Translating gives CASSLRVYNEQFF.

This chain joins TRBV29-1 and TRBJ1-2, with 7 bases identical to TRBD1. The CDR3 extends over 12 amino acids. J was trimmed by 4 bases and V by 7 bases; bases with no gene match: 6. Germline lookup yields CDR1 SQVTM and CDR2 ANQGSEA. The CDR3 is CSARDSIYGYTF. CDR3 in DNA: TGCAGCGCGAGGGACAGTATCTATGGCTACACCTTC.

This chain links TRBV19 with TRBJ2-4; the D gene is possibly TRBD1 (6 bases). Germline-derived CDR1 and CDR2 are LNHDA and SQIVND (reference sequence). V lost 6 bases and J 1 base, leaving 10 bases between the germline ends. CDR3 size: 14 residues. The CDR3 coding sequence is TGTGCCAGTAGCAGGGGTGATGCCAAAAACATTCAGTACTTC. Amino acids: CASSRGDAKNIQYF.

The V gene is TRBV4-3, the J gene TRBJ1-5; D possibly corresponds to TRBD1 (6 bases). CDR1 LGHNA and CDR2 YSLEER come from the germline V gene. The CDR3 is 17 amino acids. The germline V and J ends were trimmed by 0 bases and 6 bases, with 18 bases remaining between them. The CDR3 sequence: CASSQDAQGQGTQPQHF. DNA of the CDR3: TGCGCCAGCAGCCAAGATGCTCAGGGTCAGGGGACTCAGCCCCAGCATTTT.

V gene TRBV7-3 combines with J gene TRBJ2-7, with a possible D match to TRBD2 (7 bases). With 5 bases removed from V and 5 bases from J, the gap between germline ends came to 19 bases. The CDR3 is 15 residues long. Germline values: CDR1 SGHTA, CDR2 FQGTGA. CDR3 DNA: TGTGCCAGCAGCCTAAACCGGGGGGCGGGAGACGAGCAGTACTTC. It translates to CASSLNRGAGDEQYF.

CDR3 sequence (DNA): TGTGCCAGCAGTTCACTCGGAAACACCATATATTTT. Translation: CASSSLGNTIYF. The chain links TRBV6-5 to TRBJ1-3; D is ambiguous. The CDR3 extends over 12 amino acids. Germline CDR1 is MNHEY and CDR2 is SVGAGI. The V end lost 4 bases, the J end lost 4 bases, and 5 bases lay between the germline ends.

This clone was picked up one time. The J gene is TRBJ2-7, the V gene TRBV9; D remains ambiguous. The V and J ends lost 0 bases and 1 base respectively, with 8 bases between them. Looked up from germline, CDR1 is SGDLS and CDR2 is YYNGEE. This CDR3 has 14 amino acids. The CDR3 spells CASSVDKISYEQYF. In DNA, the CDR3 is TGTGCCAGCAGCGTAGACAAGATTTCCTACGAGCAGTACTTC.